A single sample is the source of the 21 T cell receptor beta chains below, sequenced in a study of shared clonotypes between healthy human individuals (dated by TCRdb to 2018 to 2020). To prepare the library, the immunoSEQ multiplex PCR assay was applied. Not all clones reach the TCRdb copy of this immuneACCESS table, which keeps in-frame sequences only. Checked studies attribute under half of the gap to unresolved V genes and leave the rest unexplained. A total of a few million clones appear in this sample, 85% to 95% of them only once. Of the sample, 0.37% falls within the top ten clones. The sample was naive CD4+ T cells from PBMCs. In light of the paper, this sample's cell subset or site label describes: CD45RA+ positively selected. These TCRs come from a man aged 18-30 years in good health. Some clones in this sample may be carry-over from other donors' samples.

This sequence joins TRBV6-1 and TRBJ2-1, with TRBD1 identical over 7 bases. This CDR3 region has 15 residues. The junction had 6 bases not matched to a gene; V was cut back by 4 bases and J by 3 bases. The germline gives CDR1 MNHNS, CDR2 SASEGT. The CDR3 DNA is TGTGCCAGCAGTGGAGGACAGGCTGGCTACAATGAGCAGTTCTTC. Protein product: CASSGGQAGYNEQFF.

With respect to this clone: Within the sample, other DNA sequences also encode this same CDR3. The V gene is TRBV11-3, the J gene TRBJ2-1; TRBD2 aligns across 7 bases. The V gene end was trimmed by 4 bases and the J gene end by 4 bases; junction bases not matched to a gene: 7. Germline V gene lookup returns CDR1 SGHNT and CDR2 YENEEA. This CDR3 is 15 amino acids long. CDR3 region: CASSSPSGPYNEQFF. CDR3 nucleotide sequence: TGTGCCAGCAGCTCCCCTAGCGGACCTTACAATGAGCAGTTCTTC.

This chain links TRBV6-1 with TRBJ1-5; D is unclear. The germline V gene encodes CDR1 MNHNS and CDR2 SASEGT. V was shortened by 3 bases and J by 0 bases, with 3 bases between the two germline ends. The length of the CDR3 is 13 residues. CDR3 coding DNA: TGTGCCAGCAGTGATTATAGCAATCAGCCCCAGCATTTT. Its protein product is CASSDYSNQPQHF.

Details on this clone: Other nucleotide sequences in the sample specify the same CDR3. This chain's CDR3 is CASSRGQGRETQYF. The DNA of the CDR3 is TGTGCCAGCAGCCGGGGACAGGGTAGGGAGACCCAGTACTTC. The chain joins TRBV4-2 to TRBJ2-5; TRBD1 aligns across 9 bases. J gave up 5 bases and V 4 bases, and 5 bases lay outside the gene matches. The germline V gene encodes CDR1 LGHNA and CDR2 YNFKEQ. The CDR3 totals 14 residues.

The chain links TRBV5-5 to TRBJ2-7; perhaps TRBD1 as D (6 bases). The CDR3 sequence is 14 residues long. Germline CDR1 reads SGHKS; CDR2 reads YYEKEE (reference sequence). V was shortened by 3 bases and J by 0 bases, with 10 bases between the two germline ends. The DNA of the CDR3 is TGTGCCAGCAGCTCCGACAGGACCTCCTACGAGCAGTACTTC. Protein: CASSSDRTSYEQYF.

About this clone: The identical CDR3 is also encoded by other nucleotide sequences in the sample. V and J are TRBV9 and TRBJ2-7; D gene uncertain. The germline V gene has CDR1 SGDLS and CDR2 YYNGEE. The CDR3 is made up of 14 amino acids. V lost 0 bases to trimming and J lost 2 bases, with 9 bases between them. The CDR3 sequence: CASSVAAGAYEQYF. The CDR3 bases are TGTGCCAGCAGCGTAGCGGCAGGAGCCTACGAGCAGTACTTC.

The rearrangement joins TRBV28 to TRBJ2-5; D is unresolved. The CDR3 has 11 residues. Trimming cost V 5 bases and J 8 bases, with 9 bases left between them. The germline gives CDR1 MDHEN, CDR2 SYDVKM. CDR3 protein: CASSQRDTQYF. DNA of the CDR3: TGTGCCAGCAGTCAAAGGGATACCCAGTACTTC.

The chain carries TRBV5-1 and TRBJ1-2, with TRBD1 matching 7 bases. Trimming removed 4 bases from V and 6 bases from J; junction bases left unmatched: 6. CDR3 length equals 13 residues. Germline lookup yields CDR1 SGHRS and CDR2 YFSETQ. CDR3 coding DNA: TGCGCCAGCAGCATGACAGGGTTCGATGGCTACACCTTC. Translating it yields CASSMTGFDGYTF. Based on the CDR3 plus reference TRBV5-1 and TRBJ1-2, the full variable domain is KAGVTQTPRYLIKTRGQQVTLSCSPISGHRSVSWYQQTPGQGLQFLFEYFSETQRNKGNFPGRFSGRQFSNSRSEMNVSTLELGDSALYLCASSMTGFDGYTFGSGTRLTVV.

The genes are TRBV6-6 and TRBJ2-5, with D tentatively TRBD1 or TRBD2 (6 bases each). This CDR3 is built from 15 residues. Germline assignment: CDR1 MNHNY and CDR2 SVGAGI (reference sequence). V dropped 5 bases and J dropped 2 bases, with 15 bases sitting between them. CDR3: CASSTVGAGQETQYF. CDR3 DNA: TGTGCCAGCAGTACCGTGGGGGCGGGACAAGAGACCCAGTACTTC.

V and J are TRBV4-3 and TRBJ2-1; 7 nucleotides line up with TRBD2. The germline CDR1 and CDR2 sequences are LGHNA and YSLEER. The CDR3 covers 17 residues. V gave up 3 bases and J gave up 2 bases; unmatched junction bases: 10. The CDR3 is CASSHQLRGRAYNEQFF. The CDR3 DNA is TGCGCCAGCAGCCATCAACTGAGAGGGAGGGCCTACAATGAGCAGTTCTTC.

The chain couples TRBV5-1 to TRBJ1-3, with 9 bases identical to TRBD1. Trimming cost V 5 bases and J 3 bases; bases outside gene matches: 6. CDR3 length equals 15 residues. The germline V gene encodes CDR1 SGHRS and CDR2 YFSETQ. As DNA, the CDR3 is TGCGCCAGCAGGGAACAGGGGGCGTTTGGAAACACCATATATTTT. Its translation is CASREQGAFGNTIYF.

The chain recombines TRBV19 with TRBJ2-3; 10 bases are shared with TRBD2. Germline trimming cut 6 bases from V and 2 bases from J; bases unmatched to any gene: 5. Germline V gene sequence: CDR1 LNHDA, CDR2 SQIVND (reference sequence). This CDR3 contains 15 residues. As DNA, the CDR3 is TGTGCCAGTAGCCCTAGCGGGAGAACCACAGATACGCAGTATTTT. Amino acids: CASSPSGRTTDTQYF.

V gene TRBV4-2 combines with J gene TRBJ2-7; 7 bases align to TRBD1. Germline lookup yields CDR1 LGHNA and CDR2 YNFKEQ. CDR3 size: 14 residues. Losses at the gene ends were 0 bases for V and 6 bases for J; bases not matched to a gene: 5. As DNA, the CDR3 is TGTGCCAGCAGCCAAGACTACGGGACAGTCGAGCAGTACTTC. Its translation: CASSQDYGTVEQYF.

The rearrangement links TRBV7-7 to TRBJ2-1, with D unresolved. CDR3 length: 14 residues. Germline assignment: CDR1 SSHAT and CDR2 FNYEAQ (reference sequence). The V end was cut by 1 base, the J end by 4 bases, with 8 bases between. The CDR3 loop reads CASSLGPRYNEQFF. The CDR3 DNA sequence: TGTGCCAGCAGCTTAGGACCTCGATACAATGAGCAGTTCTTC. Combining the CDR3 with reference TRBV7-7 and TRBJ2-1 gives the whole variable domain GAGVSQSPRYKVTKRGQDVTLRCDPISSHATLYWYQQALGQGPEFLTYFNYEAQPDKSGLPSDRFSAERPEGSISTLTIQRTEQRDSAMYRCASSLGPRYNEQFFGPGTRLTVL.

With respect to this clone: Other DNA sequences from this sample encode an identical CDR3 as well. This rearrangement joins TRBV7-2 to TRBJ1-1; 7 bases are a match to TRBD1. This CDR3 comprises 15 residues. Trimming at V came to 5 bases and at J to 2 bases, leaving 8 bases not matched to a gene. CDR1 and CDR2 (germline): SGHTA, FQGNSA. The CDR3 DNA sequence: TGTGCCAGCAGCACAGAGAGGGGGCTTAACACTGAAGCTTTCTTT. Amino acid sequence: CASSTERGLNTEAFF.

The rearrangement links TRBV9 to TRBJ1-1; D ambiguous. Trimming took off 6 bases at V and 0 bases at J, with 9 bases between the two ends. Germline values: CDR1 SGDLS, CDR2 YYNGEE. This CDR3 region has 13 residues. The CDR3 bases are TGTGCCAGCAATGAGGGCATGAACACTGAAGCTTTCTTT. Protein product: CASNEGMNTEAFF.

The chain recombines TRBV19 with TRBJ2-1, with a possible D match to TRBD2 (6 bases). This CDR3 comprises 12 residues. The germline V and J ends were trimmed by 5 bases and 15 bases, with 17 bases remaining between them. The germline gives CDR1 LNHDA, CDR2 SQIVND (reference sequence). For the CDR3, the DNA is TGTGCCAGTAGTCCGCGGGGTGCTCCCCGGTTCTTC. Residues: CASSPRGAPRFF.

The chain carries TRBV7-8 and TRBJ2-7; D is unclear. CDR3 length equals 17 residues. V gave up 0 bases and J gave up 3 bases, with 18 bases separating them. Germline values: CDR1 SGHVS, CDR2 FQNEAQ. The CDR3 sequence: CASSLARSATVVYEQYF. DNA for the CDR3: TGTGCCAGCAGCTTAGCCAGGTCGGCCACGGTTGTCTACGAGCAGTACTTC. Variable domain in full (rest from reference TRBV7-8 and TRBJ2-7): GAGVSQSPRYKVAKRGQDVALRCDPISGHVSLFWYQQALGQGPEFLTYFQNEAQLDKSGLPSDRFFAERPEGSVSTLKIQRTQQEDSAVYLCASSLARSATVVYEQYFGPGTRLTVT.

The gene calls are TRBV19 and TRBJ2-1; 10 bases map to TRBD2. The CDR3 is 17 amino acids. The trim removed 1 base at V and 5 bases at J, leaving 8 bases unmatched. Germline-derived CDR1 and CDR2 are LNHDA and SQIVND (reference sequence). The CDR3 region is CASSIADSGRVDNEQFF. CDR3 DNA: TGTGCCAGTAGTATAGCAGACAGCGGGAGGGTGGACAATGAGCAGTTCTTC.

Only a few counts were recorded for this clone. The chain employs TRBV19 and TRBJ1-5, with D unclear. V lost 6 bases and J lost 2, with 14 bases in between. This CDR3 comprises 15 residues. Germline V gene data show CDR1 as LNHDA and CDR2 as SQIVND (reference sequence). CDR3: CASRPQVVGNQPQHF. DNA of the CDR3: TGTGCCAGTAGGCCTCAGGTCGTAGGCAATCAGCCCCAGCATTTT.

The chain's CDR3 is CASRTTRGQRPQYF. As DNA, the CDR3 is TGTGCCAGCAGAACAACACGGGGACAGAGACCCCAGTACTTC. V and J are TRBV11-2 and TRBJ2-5, with 7 positions matching TRBD1. The CDR3 has 14 residues. The V gene's germline CDR1 is SGHAT and CDR2 FQNNGV. V lost 6 bases and J lost 9; bases outside the gene matches: 13.